The 16 T cell receptor beta chains below come from one sample, sequenced in a study of T-cell reconstitution after alpha-beta-depleted transplantation in children. Unique molecular identifiers featured in how the TCRbeta library was prepared. TCRdb reanalysed the PCR reads using MiXCR and keeps one entry per CDR3 protein. The sample records some 390,000 distinct CDR3 sequences, 20% being singletons. The source was PBMCs from the stem cell graft donor, collected from the stem cell graft. The origin of the receptors is a human donor who donated a stem cell graft to a child with acute myeloid leukemia.

In its sample, this clonotype was seen many times. The V and J genes are TRBV28 and TRBJ1-1, with 7 bases identical to TRBD1. CDR1 and CDR2 from the germline V gene are MDHEN and SYDVKM. Trimming cost V 2 bases and J 7 bases; bases outside gene matches: 7. The CDR3 contains 14 residues. CDR3 residues: CASSLPGTEVEAFF. The CDR3 bases are TGTGCCAGCAGTTTACCCGGGACAGAAGTTGAAGCTTTCTTT.

This clonotype has only a few counts. The chain carries TRBV4-2 and TRBJ1-5; the D is unclear. This CDR3 has 14 residues. V was pared by 3 bases and J by 4 bases, with 10 bases between. Germline CDR1 LGHNA, CDR2 YNFKEQ. This CDR3 is CASSQISTNQPQHF. The DNA for the CDR3 is TGTGCCAGCAGCCAGATCAGTACTAATCAGCCCCAGCATTTT.

This clonotype was counted only a few times. An end of the junction does not agree with germline; a read error may underlie this. The V and J genes are TRBV4-1 and TRBJ1-1; D ambiguous. This CDR3 contains 15 residues. Germline V CDR1 and CDR2: MGHRA, YSYEKL. CDR3 protein: CASSQGEDLNTEAFF. The CDR3 nucleotides read TGCGCCAGCAGCCAAGGGGAAGACCTGAACACTGAAGCCTTCTTT.

This chain joins TRBV7-2 and TRBJ2-3, with 7 bases identical to TRBD2. CDR1 SGHTA and CDR2 FQGNSA come from the germline V gene. J lost 5 bases, V lost 0 bases, and 2 bases had no gene match. This CDR3 comprises 14 residues. The CDR3 protein is CASSLAGGLDTQYF. The CDR3 DNA is TGTGCCAGCAGCTTAGCGGGAGGGTTAGATACGCAGTATTTT.

Written as DNA, the CDR3 is TGTGCCTGGACCCCTGGCGGGAGATTAAGCAATGAGCAGTTCTTC. Amino acids: CAWTPGGRLSNEQFF. The chain uses TRBV30 and TRBJ2-1; 7 positions agree with TRBD2. V gave up 4 bases and J gave up 6 bases; unmatched junction bases: 12. CDR1 and CDR2 (germline): GTSNPN, SVGIG (reference sequence). The CDR3 consists of 15 residues. The full variable domain, completed using reference TRBV30 and TRBJ2-1, is SQTIHQWPATLVQPVGSPLSLECTVEGTSNPNLYWYRQAAGRGLQLLFYSVGIGQISSEVPQNLSASRPQDRQFILSSKKLLLSDSGFYLCAWTPGGRLSNEQFFGPGTRLTVL.

This clonotype was detected only a few times. This chain's CDR3 is CASSLKTSIREETQYF. The CDR3 DNA sequence: TGTGCCAGCAGCTTAAAGACTAGCATCCGGGAGGAGACCCAGTACTTC. V is TRBV13 and J is TRBJ2-5; 7 bases match TRBD2. The CDR3 spans 16 residues. Germline CDR1 PRHDT, CDR2 FYEKMQ (reference sequence). V trimming: 2 bases; J trimming: 5 bases; junction bases outside the gene matches: 11.

This clonotype occurred many times. The chain links TRBV7-6 to TRBJ2-3; D gene uncertain. The length of the CDR3 is 13 residues. Germline V gene lookup returns CDR1 SGHVS and CDR2 FNYEAQ. V was cut by 5 bases and J by 1 base, with 7 bases left in between. Here the CDR3 reads CASSLKGTDTQYF. The CDR3, as DNA: TGTGCCAGCAGCCTAAAAGGCACAGATACGCAGTATTTT.

The rearrangement joins TRBV4-1 to TRBJ2-5; D is unclear. CDR1 is MGHRA, CDR2 YSYEKL, per germline. Trimming pared 3 bases from V and 5 bases from J, leaving 16 bases between. The CDR3 loop spans 15 amino acids. The CDR3 here is CASSQAADRSETQYF. CDR3 sequence (DNA): TGCGCCAGCAGCCAGGCCGCGGACCGCTCGGAGACCCAGTACTTC.

The table lists this clonotype with a few counts. The genes are TRBV20-1 and TRBJ1-6, with D perhaps matching TRBD1 (5 bases). Germline assignment: CDR1 DFQATT and CDR2 SNEGSKA (reference sequence). The V gene lost 5 bases and the J gene lost 1 base, with 6 bases spanning the gap. The CDR3 consists of 13 residues. Written as DNA, the CDR3 is TGCAGTGCTCGGGGGTCCTATAATTCACCCCTCCACTTT. This translates into CSARGSYNSPLHF.

The rearrangement joins TRBV3-1 to TRBJ2-1; no reliable D call. Germline CDR1 is LGHDT and CDR2 is YNNKEL (reference sequence). This CDR3 has 15 amino acids. Trimming pared 0 bases from V and 2 bases from J, leaving 8 bases between. CDR3 bases: TGTGCCAGCAGCCAAGATACCGGTACCTACAATGAGCAGTTCTTC. Its protein product is CASSQDTGTYNEQFF.

This clonotype was counted a few times. The chain is built from TRBV7-2 and TRBJ2-7; unclear D gene. From germline, CDR1 is SGHTA and CDR2 FQGNSA. The V and J ends lost 5 bases and 0 bases respectively, with 14 bases between them. The CDR3 runs to 15 residues. CDR3 coding DNA: TGTGCCAGCAGCCCATCTATGACGGACTCCTACGAGCAGTACTTC. This encodes CASSPSMTDSYEQYF.

In this sample, this clonotype turned up many times. This chain uses TRBV4-3 with TRBJ2-3; weak D call: TRBD1 (6 bases). The CDR3 consists of 13 residues. V was cut by 0 bases and J by 8 bases, with 9 bases left in between. Looked up from germline, CDR1 is LGHNA and CDR2 is YSLEER. CDR3 sequence reads: CASSQDTGSTQYF. The CDR3 bases are TGCGCCAGCAGCCAAGATACAGGGAGTACGCAGTATTTT.

CDR3 DNA sequence: TGCAGTGCTAGCCGGGGGCTAGCGGGAGCCGGGGAGCTGTTTTTT. This encodes CSASRGLAGAGELFF. The V gene is TRBV20-1, the J gene TRBJ2-2; 10 bases match TRBD2. The V gene's germline CDR1 is DFQATT and CDR2 SNEGSKA (reference sequence). The J segment lost 6 bases and the V segment lost 3 bases, leaving 7 bases of the junction unmatched. The CDR3 is 15 residues long.

The rearrangement uses TRBV3-1 and TRBJ2-3; the match to TRBD2 covers 11 bases. CDR1 and CDR2 (germline): LGHDT, YNNKEL (reference sequence). The CDR3 loop spans 17 amino acids. V trimming: 3 bases; J trimming: 2 bases; junction bases outside the gene matches: 7. Here the CDR3 reads CASSQGLAELLTDTQYF. Written as DNA, the CDR3 is TGTGCCAGCAGCCAGGGACTAGCGGAACTCCTCACAGATACGCAGTATTTT.

This clonotype showed up just a few times. The V call is TRBV7-9, the J call TRBJ2-5; either TRBD1 or TRBD2 may fit D (5 bases each). Looked up from germline, CDR1 is SEHNR and CDR2 is FQNEAQ (reference sequence). The CDR3 is 14 residues long. The V end lost 6 bases, the J end lost 7 bases, and 18 bases lay between the germline ends. The CDR3 here is CASSLDGTWGTQYF. In nucleotides, the CDR3 is TGTGCCAGCAGTCTCGACGGGACGTGGGGGACCCAGTACTTC.

This sequence joins TRBV10-3 and TRBJ2-1, with TRBD1 matching 7 bases. This CDR3 spans 14 amino acids. V lost 4 bases and J lost 5; bases outside the gene matches: 5. Germline CDR1 ENHRY, CDR2 SYGVKD. CDR3 DNA sequence: TGTGCCATCAGTGTGGGACAGAGAGACAATGAGCAGTTCTTC. Residues: CAISVGQRDNEQFF.